This T cell receptor (beta chain) was observed in a study (dated 2022 in TCRdb). On the study overall, not on this receptor specifically: Further investigation, including longitudinal sampling and assessment of a control group, is stated by the authors to be required.

Survey-level sequencing on the immunoSEQ platform was used to profile the TCR beta chain repertoires. The source study handled its data this way. Repertoire diversity was quantified by the inverse Simpson index, and CDR3 amino acid length spectratypes and V-J pairing frequencies were compared. TCR beta CDR3 sequences were matched against VDJdb to annotate clonotypes specific to SARS-CoV-2, CMV, influenza A and EBV. Drawn from immuneACCESS, this table holds only the in-frame rearrangements with V and J called that TCRdb kept. Clones are partly lost; checked studies trace under half to an unresolved V gene and leave the rest unexplained. Clone size and V and J calls were adopted from that table, with D and trimming inferred from the DNA. This sample comprises about 50,000 clones, just over 90% of them detected only once. Over 8.5% of the sample belongs to the ten largest clones. For this clone: The antigen it recognizes is unknown. No much larger clone exists at a distance of one base, and base qualities are not known.

For TCR beta sequencing, genomic DNA was taken from unsorted PBMCs, and those PBMCs had been isolated from peripheral blood. Sequencing used PBMCs. The source is a man aged 35-49 years with rheumatoid arthritis.

The CDR3 is CASSPGWWPNTEAFF. The nucleotides read TGTGCCAGCAGCCCCGGTTGGTGGCCTAACACTGAAGCTTTCTTT. The chain joins TRBV5-6 to TRBJ1-1, with the D gene not confidently named. The CDR3 starts with the cysteine, ends with the phenylalanine, and has 15 residues. Only the CDR3 portion is preserved as DNA: 45 bases, with reading frame beginning at the first base. V is reduced by 4 bases and J by 2 bases, leaving a spacing of 15 bases between them. Via the germline V gene, CDR1 is SGHDT and CDR2 YYEEEE.